The 25 T cell receptor beta chains reported below all come from one sample, sequenced in a study of OX40 agonist ivuxolimab in advanced cancers. The method was immunoSEQ multiplex PCR; TCRdb's version includes in-frame clones alone and lacks a portion of them. The sample carries 45,000 or so clones, about nine tenths recorded once. The sequences come from CD4+ or CD8+ T cells sorted from blood, collected in a trial of the OX40 agonist ivuxolimab. The receptors come from an adult with an advanced solid tumor such as melanoma, head and neck, liver or kidney cancer.

This clone has a handful of counts. The genes are TRBV5-4 and TRBJ1-4; the match to TRBD1 covers 7 bases. Losses at the gene ends were 6 bases for V and 3 bases for J; bases not matched to a gene: 8. CDR1 is SGHNT and CDR2 is YYREEE in the germline V gene (reference sequence). This CDR3 is built from 15 residues. The CDR3 nucleotides are TGTGCCAGCACCAGGGGGGGTCGAGCTAATGAAAAACTGTTTTTT. As protein: CASTRGGRANEKLFF.

The chain carries TRBV6-5 and TRBJ2-7, with D possibly called TRBD1 or TRBD2 (5 bases each). V was cut by 5 bases and J by 5 bases, with 16 bases left in between. This CDR3 is built from 14 residues. CDR1 and CDR2 from the germline V gene are MNHEY and SVGAGI. The CDR3 DNA follows: TGTGCCAGCAGTGGGGGACGGCCCCTTCACGAGCAGTACTTC. It specifies CASSGGRPLHEQYF.

The chain combines TRBV2 with TRBJ2-4; 9 bases align to TRBD2. The J segment lost 9 bases and the V segment lost 6 bases, leaving 9 bases of the junction unmatched. This CDR3 comprises 14 residues. Germline values: CDR1 SNHLY, CDR2 FYNNEI. CDR3 sequence: CASSPGTSSGIQYF. CDR3 DNA sequence: TGTGCCAGCAGCCCCGGGACTAGCTCGGGCATTCAGTACTTC.

This chain links TRBV6-5 with TRBJ2-5; weak D call: TRBD2 (5 bases). The end of the DNA aligns better with TRBJ2-7, so the J call may be wrong. The CDR3 runs 14 residues. Germline V gives CDR1 MNHEY, CDR2 SVGAGI. CDR3 in amino acids: CASIQSGEPYEQYF. The CDR3 coding sequence is TGTGCCAGCATCCAATCCGGGGAGCCCTACGAGCAGTACTTC.

This clone has a single count. The J gene is TRBJ2-1, the V gene TRBV6-9; D gene ambiguous. This CDR3 contains 12 residues. Germline V CDR1 and CDR2: MNHGY, SVAAGI. The V end was cut by 6 bases, the J end by 5 bases, with 8 bases between. The CDR3 DNA is TGTGCCAGCAGGGACGGTCACAATGAGCAGTTCTTC. It codes for CASRDGHNEQFF.

The CDR3 loop reads CASSQDRFHEQFF. The CDR3 DNA follows: TGTGCCAGTAGCCAAGACAGGTTCCATGAGCAGTTCTTC. This rearrangement joins TRBV19 to TRBJ2-1, with a tentative D call TRBD1 (6 bases). The CDR3 has 13 amino acids. CDR1 and CDR2 (germline): LNHDA, SQIVND (reference sequence). The ends were cut back, 6 bases at V and 8 bases at J, with 14 bases in the middle.

CDR3 protein: CASSNQTGESYGYTF. CDR3 DNA sequence: TGTGCCAGCAGCAACCAAACAGGGGAGTCCTATGGCTACACCTTC. The V and J genes are TRBV21-1 and TRBJ1-2; the table calls TRBD1, which could not be checked here. TRBV21-1 has pseudogene status. The CDR3 runs 15 residues.

This chain connects TRBV6-4 to TRBJ2-3; 10 nucleotides line up with TRBD2. V dropped 5 bases and J dropped 8; count of bases not matched to a gene: 10. Per the germline V gene, CDR1 is MRHNA and CDR2 is SNTAGT. The CDR3 is 15 amino acids. CDR3 in DNA: TGTGCCAGCAGTTCCCTCGGAGCGGGAGGGGGTACGCAGTATTTT. Translation gives CASSSLGAGGGTQYF.

The count of this clone is one. This chain joins TRBV5-1 and TRBJ2-7; TRBD2 agrees at 8 bases. Trimming took 1 base from V and 0 from J; bases not matched to a gene: 12. Germline lookup yields CDR1 SGHRS and CDR2 YFSETQ. The CDR3 consists of 18 residues. The DNA for the CDR3 is TGCGCCAGCAGCTTGTCTTTGGCTAGCGGGTCGAGCTCCTACGAGCAGTACTTC. Its protein is CASSLSLASGSSSYEQYF.

The chain is built from TRBV19 and TRBJ2-5, with 7 bases aligning to TRBD2. CDR3 length equals 15 residues. Per the germline V gene, CDR1 is LNHDA and CDR2 is SQIVND (reference sequence). V was clipped by 3 bases and J by 2 bases; unmatched bases: 6. As DNA, the CDR3 is TGTGCCAGTAGTATTGGGCTAGCGGTACAAGAGACCCAGTACTTC. The encoded protein is CASSIGLAVQETQYF. Combining the CDR3 with reference TRBV19 and TRBJ2-5 gives the whole variable domain DGGITQSPKYLFRKEGQNVTLSCEQNLNHDAMYWYRQDPGQGLRLIYYSQIVNDFQKGDIAEGYSVSREKKESFPLTVTSAQKNPTAFYLCASSIGLAVQETQYFGPGTRLLVL.

This CDR3 reads CASSRTGGGNSPLHF. In nucleotides, the CDR3 is TGTGCCAGCAGTCGAACAGGGGGCGGCAATTCACCCCTCCACTTT. The chain is built from TRBV6-6 and TRBJ1-6; 9 positions agree with TRBD1. The CDR3 has 15 residues. Germline V CDR1 and CDR2: MNHNY, SVGAGI (reference sequence). J gave up 7 bases and V 5 bases, and 6 bases lay outside the gene matches.

This clone has just a few counts. This sequence joins TRBV11-2 and TRBJ1-2, with 10 bases lining up with TRBD1. After removal of 7 bases from V and 8 bases from J, the junction contained 10 bases not matched to a gene. The germline gives CDR1 SGHAT, CDR2 FQNNGV. The CDR3 consists of 14 residues. CDR3 residues: CASTRQGAFDGYTF. The CDR3 bases are TGTGCCAGCACCCGACAGGGGGCCTTCGACGGCTACACCTTC. The full variable domain, its missing parts supplied by reference TRBV11-2 and TRBJ1-2, is EAGVAQSPRYKIIEKRQSVAFWCNPISGHATLYWYQQILGQGPKLLIQFQNNGVVDDSQLPKDRFSAERLKGVDSTLKIQPAKLEDSAVYLCASTRQGAFDGYTFGSGTRLTVV.

V usage is TRBV5-1 and J usage is TRBJ2-7; 9 nucleotides line up with TRBD2. The V gene's germline CDR1 is SGHRS and CDR2 YFSETQ. J lost 6 bases, V lost 0 bases, and 4 bases had no gene match. This CDR3 region has 14 residues. In nucleotides, the CDR3 is TGCGCCAGCAGCTTGGGACTAGCGGCCCCCGAGCAGTACTTC. It codes for CASSLGLAAPEQYF. The complete variable domain, with remaining parts taken from reference TRBV5-1 and TRBJ2-7, reads KAGVTQTPRYLIKTRGQQVTLSCSPISGHRSVSWYQQTPGQGLQFLFEYFSETQRNKGNFPGRFSGRQFSNSRSEMNVSTLELGDSALYLCASSLGLAAPEQYFGPGTRLTVT.

This clone was seen a handful of times. CDR3 nucleotides: TGTGCCAGCAGTCGTACTAGCGGGAGGGCGGAGACCCAGTACTTC. Translating it yields CASSRTSGRAETQYF. The J gene is TRBJ2-5, the V gene TRBV6-6, with 13 bases lining up with TRBD2. CDR3 length: 15 residues. The V and J ends lost 5 bases and 5 bases, in that order; junction bases with no gene match: 5. Germline CDR1 and CDR2: MNHNY and SVGAGI (reference sequence).

This clone was counted a single time. Lacking the conserved final phenylalanine or tryptophan, this CDR3 likely reflects a read error. This chain connects TRBV30 to TRBJ2-7; no reliable D call. Trimming removed 0 bases from V and 3 bases from J, with 3 bases in between. Germline V gives CDR1 GTSNPN, CDR2 SVGIG (reference sequence). This CDR3 has 11 amino acids. The DNA for the CDR3 is TGTGCCTGGAGTGTAAGCTACGAGCAGTACCTC. Translating it yields CAWSVSYEQYL.

The chain recombines TRBV11-3 with TRBJ1-2; maybe TRBD1 (5 bases). Germline CDR1 is SGHNT and CDR2 is YENEEA. V lost 1 base, J lost 4 bases, and 16 bases lay in between. The length of the CDR3 is 16 residues. CDR3 in amino acids: CASSLVYGQGSYGYTF. CDR3 bases: TGTGCCAGCAGCTTAGTGTACGGGCAGGGATCCTATGGCTACACCTTC.

The chain joins TRBV5-4 to TRBJ2-7; D is possibly TRBD2 (6 bases). This CDR3 has 14 residues. In germline, CDR1 is SGHNT, CDR2 YYREEE (reference sequence). Trimming removed 0 bases from V and 2 bases from J, with 9 bases in between. This chain's CDR3 is CASSLGGKTYEQYF. In nucleotides, the CDR3 is TGTGCCAGCAGCTTGGGCGGGAAGACCTACGAGCAGTACTTC.

The rearrangement uses TRBV28 and TRBJ1-5; no clear D. Germline V gives CDR1 MDHEN, CDR2 SYDVKM. CDR3 length equals 16 residues. The germline V and J ends were trimmed by 6 bases and 3 bases, with 18 bases remaining between them. The CDR3 sequence is CASSGVRWGNNQPQHF. The CDR3, as DNA: TGTGCCAGCAGCGGTGTGAGGTGGGGAAACAATCAGCCCCAGCATTTT.

V usage is TRBV7-9 and J usage is TRBJ2-5; maybe TRBD2 (6 bases). This CDR3 has 13 amino acids. Germline V gene sequence: CDR1 SEHNR, CDR2 FQNEAQ (reference sequence). The V gene lost 3 bases and the J gene lost 3 bases, with 8 bases spanning the gap. CDR3 nucleotide sequence: TGTGCCAGCAGCTTTGGAGGGGAAGAGACCCAGTACTTC. Protein product: CASSFGGEETQYF.

The chain combines TRBV6-5 with TRBJ1-1; D remains unclear. Between the trimmed V and J ends, which lost 5 bases and 10 bases, there was a span of 8 bases. CDR3 length: 10 residues. Germline V gene data show CDR1 as MNHEY and CDR2 as SVGAGI. The CDR3: CASSVYVAFF. For the CDR3, the DNA is TGTGCCAGCAGTGTTTACGTAGCTTTCTTT.

This clone was detected once. The rearrangement uses TRBV7-9 and TRBJ2-1; D unresolved. The CDR3 consists of 11 residues. V lost 0 bases to trimming and J lost 12 bases, with 6 bases between them. Per the germline V gene, CDR1 is SEHNR and CDR2 is FQNEAQ (reference sequence). The CDR3 sequence: CASSLAVGQFF. The CDR3 region has the DNA TGTGCCAGCAGCTTAGCGGTTGGGCAGTTCTTC.

This rearrangement joins TRBV11-2 to TRBJ1-1; 7 nucleotides line up with TRBD1. CDR1 SGHAT and CDR2 FQNNGV come from the germline V gene. The CDR3 covers 13 residues. Trimming removed 5 bases from V and 5 bases from J; junction bases left unmatched: 5. CDR3 sequence: CASSHTGVTEAFF. The CDR3 nucleotides are TGTGCCAGCAGCCATACAGGGGTAACTGAAGCTTTCTTT.

The chain joins TRBV4-1 to TRBJ1-4, with no clear D. Germline CDR1 MGHRA, CDR2 YSYEKL. V lost 4 bases and J 8 bases, leaving 17 bases between the germline ends. The CDR3 runs to 15 residues. The CDR3 nucleotides read TGCGCCAGCAGCCCTAGAGGGAGTTGGGAAGAAAAACTGTTTTTT. Protein: CASSPRGSWEEKLFF.

The V gene is TRBV9, the J gene TRBJ1-3; a weak D match, TRBD1 (5 bases). This CDR3 region has 16 residues. Germline CDR1 is SGDLS and CDR2 is YYNGEE. Between the trimmed V and J ends, which lost 0 bases and 0 bases, there was a span of 10 bases. In DNA, the CDR3 is TGTGCCAGCAGCGTAGAAGGGGCAGACTCTGGAAACACCATATATTTT. Protein: CASSVEGADSGNTIYF.

This rearrangement joins TRBV18 to TRBJ2-3; 9 bases fit TRBD1. CDR1 is KGHSH and CDR2 is LQKENI in the germline V gene. The CDR3 totals 16 residues. The ends lost 3 bases at V and 0 bases at J; junction bases unmatched: 4. This chain's CDR3 is CASSPGTGYSTDTQYF. Here the CDR3 DNA reads TGTGCCAGCTCACCCGGGACAGGGTATAGCACAGATACGCAGTATTTT.